This T cell receptor (beta chain) was captured in a study of T cell clonotyping in hematopoietic cell transplantation. Findings and limits, study-wide: After transplant, recipient diversity fell while pathologically expanded clonotypes grew through day 180. At the given depth, recipient repertoires were over 97% de novo clonotypes.

Using immunoSEQ multiplex PCR, the repertoire was profiled, and TCRdb retains in-frame clones only, with some absent. The profile shows about 12,000 clones, roughly 50% of them singletons. Remarks on this clone: Antigen specificity is unknown.

This CDR3 comprises 13 residues. Germline CDR1 is ENHRY and CDR2 is SYGVKD. After removal of 9 bases from V and 3 bases from J, the junction contained 5 bases not matched to a gene. The sequencing input was peripheral blood mononuclear cells. This TCR was recovered from a man aged 45-65 years in good health. Some clones in this sample may be carry-over from other donors' samples. The rearrangement uses TRBV10-3 and TRBJ1-1; 9 positions match TRBD1. The CDR3 DNA is TGTGCCATACAGGGGGCGGAGGACACTGAAGCTTTCTTT. It translates to CAIQGAEDTEAFF.